The 19 T cell receptor beta chains listed next were all sequenced from one sample in a study of identical twins. In TCRdb, the 5' RACE reads were re-called with MiXCR into one record per CDR3 protein. The sample lists roughly 290,000 distinct CDR3 sequences, roughly 8.6% seen once, with over 2% in the top ten. Separately, the same data were catalogued under a study of yellow fever vaccine responses in identical twins.

Sequencing input: memory (CD45RO+) T cells sorted from blood. Receptors were obtained from a young woman in good health.

The CDR3 sequence is CASKNRGQSTDTQYF. Written as DNA, the CDR3 is TGTGCCAGTAAGAACAGGGGGCAGAGTACAGATACGCAGTATTTT. The rearrangement joins TRBV19 to TRBJ2-3; 9 nucleotides align to TRBD1. Germline trimming cut 7 bases from V and 3 bases from J; bases unmatched to any gene: 8. CDR1 and CDR2 (germline): LNHDA, SQIVND (reference sequence). The CDR3 is 15 amino acids.

This chain links TRBV3-1 with TRBJ2-1; 9 bases align to TRBD1. This CDR3 is 14 amino acids long. The germline V gene has CDR1 LGHDT and CDR2 YNNKEL (reference sequence). V shed 5 bases, J shed 5 bases, and the junction held 4 bases outside the gene matches. CDR3 amino acids: CASSSRDRDNEQFF. In nucleotides, the CDR3 is TGTGCCAGCAGCTCCCGGGACAGGGACAATGAGCAGTTCTTC.

The V gene is TRBV2, the J gene TRBJ2-1; the match to TRBD2 covers 16 bases. CDR3 size: 14 residues. The J segment lost 14 bases and the V segment lost 6 bases, leaving 7 bases of the junction unmatched. The germline CDR1 and CDR2 sequences are SNHLY and FYNNEI. The chain's CDR3 is CASSTGTSGRAKFF. In DNA, the CDR3 is TGTGCCAGCAGCACCGGGACTAGCGGGAGGGCCAAGTTCTTC.

This clonotype was observed at least ten times. V and J are TRBV5-8 and TRBJ2-3; no reliable D call. The CDR3 runs 12 residues. V gave up 1 base and J gave up 8 bases, with 8 bases separating them. From germline, CDR1 is SGHTS and CDR2 YDEGEE. The CDR3 nucleotides are TGTGCCAGCAGCTTGCGTCCGGGTACGCAGTATTTT. It codes for CASSLRPGTQYF.

This rearrangement joins TRBV2 to TRBJ1-2; D might be TRBD1 (6 bases). The CDR3 loop spans 13 amino acids. Trimming shortened V by 6 bases and J by 4 bases, and 12 bases separated the two germline ends. Germline lookup yields CDR1 SNHLY and CDR2 FYNNEI. The CDR3 is CASRATGSYGYTF. The DNA of the CDR3 is TGTGCCAGCAGAGCTACAGGGAGCTATGGCTACACCTTC. Complete variable domain (other parts from reference TRBV2 and TRBJ1-2): EPEVTQTPSHQVTQMGQEVILRCVPISNHLYFYWYRQILGQKVEFLVSFYNNEISEKSEIFDDQFSVERPDGSNFTLKIRSTKLEDSAMYFCASRATGSYGYTFGSGTRLTVV.

J is TRBJ2-3 and V is TRBV6-1; possibly TRBD1 for D (7 bases). V was shortened by 7 bases and J by 10 bases, with 18 bases between the two germline ends. Germline V CDR1 and CDR2: MNHNS, SASEGT. CDR3 size: 13 residues. The CDR3 loop reads CASIGGTAEAQYF. DNA of the CDR3: TGTGCCAGCATAGGGGGGACAGCCGAAGCGCAGTATTTT.

The chain carries TRBV24-1 and TRBJ2-6; D is unresolved. The V gene's germline CDR1 is KGHDR and CDR2 SFDVKD. This CDR3 spans 15 amino acids. The V and J ends lost 3 bases and 2 bases respectively, with 7 bases between them. Here the CDR3 reads CATSDILAGANVLTF. CDR3 nucleotide sequence: TGTGCCACCAGTGATATTTTGGCTGGGGCCAACGTCCTGACTTTC.

This sequence joins TRBV2 and TRBJ2-2; D uncertain. V lost 1 base and J 0 bases, leaving 9 bases between the germline ends. Germline loops: CDR1 SNHLY, CDR2 FYNNEI. This CDR3 region has 16 residues. The CDR3: CASSEVQATNTGELFF. CDR3 bases: TGTGCCAGCAGTGAAGTGCAGGCCACGAACACCGGGGAGCTGTTTTTT.

This clonotype was counted many times. The chain joins TRBV5-6 to TRBJ1-2; no reliable D call. The CDR3 has 15 amino acids. Trimming left V 4 bases short and J 0 bases short, with 13 bases between. In germline, CDR1 is SGHDT, CDR2 YYEEEE. CDR3: CASSLNSGPNYGYTF. The CDR3 region has the DNA TGTGCCAGCAGCCTAAACAGCGGACCTAACTATGGCTACACCTTC.

This clonotype was seen a handful of times. The V call is TRBV27, the J call TRBJ1-5; D is ambiguous. The V gene's germline CDR1 is MNHEY and CDR2 SMNVEV (reference sequence). This CDR3 has 13 residues. V gave up 5 bases and J gave up 1 base, with 6 bases separating them. CDR3 residues: CASSSISNQPQHF. In DNA, the CDR3 is TGTGCCAGCAGTAGTATCAGCAATCAGCCCCAGCATTTT.

The chain has TRBV10-3 and TRBJ2-1; 7 bases agree with TRBD1. CDR1 is ENHRY, CDR2 SYGVKD, per germline. The CDR3 is made up of 16 amino acids. V dropped 4 bases and J dropped 2; count of bases not matched to a gene: 8. The CDR3 sequence: CAISGIQGNTYNEQFF. The CDR3, as DNA: TGTGCCATCAGTGGAATACAGGGGAACACCTACAATGAGCAGTTCTTC.

This clonotype was counted only a few times. J is TRBJ2-7 and V is TRBV20-1, with TRBD2 identical over 14 bases. The CDR3 is 15 amino acids. J lost 3 bases, V lost 4 bases, and 5 bases had no gene match. CDR1 DFQATT and CDR2 SNEGSKA come from the germline V gene (reference sequence). Here the CDR3 reads CSAMTSGRGGYEQYF. CDR3 nucleotides: TGCAGTGCTATGACTAGCGGGAGGGGAGGCTACGAGCAGTACTTC.

This clonotype was seen ten or more times. The chain links TRBV20-1 to TRBJ2-5; TRBD2 matches 8 bases. Germline-derived CDR1 and CDR2 are DFQATT and SNEGSKA (reference sequence). The CDR3 runs 13 residues. V dropped 7 bases and J dropped 1; count of bases not matched to a gene: 5. This CDR3 reads CSVPSGPQETQYF. The CDR3, as DNA: TGCAGTGTTCCTAGCGGGCCCCAAGAGACCCAGTACTTC.

This clonotype was detected ten times or more. This chain uses TRBV5-1 with TRBJ1-5; D not certain. The CDR3 is 14 residues long. In germline, CDR1 is SGHRS, CDR2 YFSETQ. Trimming took off 3 bases at V and 3 bases at J, with 10 bases between the two ends. CDR3 sequence reads: CASSSDGSNQPQHF. DNA for the CDR3: TGCGCCAGCAGCTCGGACGGATCCAATCAGCCCCAGCATTTT.

This clonotype turned up a few times. The chain has TRBV3-1 and TRBJ2-3; possible D gene TRBD1, 5 bases. Germline CDR1 is LGHDT and CDR2 is YNNKEL (reference sequence). This CDR3 is built from 17 residues. V lost 0 bases and J 3 bases, leaving 16 bases between the germline ends. The CDR3 nucleotides are TGTGCCAGCAGCCAAGATACAAGGGGTTCGAGAACAGATACGCAGTATTTT. This translates into CASSQDTRGSRTDTQYF.

This clonotype was recorded many times. The chain employs TRBV7-8 and TRBJ2-2, with D perhaps matching TRBD2 (6 bases). Germline V gene sequence: CDR1 SGHVS, CDR2 FQNEAQ. V dropped 3 bases and J dropped 5 bases, with 10 bases sitting between them. The CDR3 length is 14 residues. This chain's CDR3 is CASSFSGTTGELFF. The CDR3 bases are TGTGCCAGCAGCTTTAGCGGAACGACCGGGGAGCTGTTTTTT. The whole variable domain, filled in from reference TRBV7-8 and TRBJ2-2, reads GAGVSQSPRYKVAKRGQDVALRCDPISGHVSLFWYQQALGQGPEFLTYFQNEAQLDKSGLPSDRFFAERPEGSVSTLKIQRTQQEDSAVYLCASSFSGTTGELFFGEGSRLTVL.

This clonotype was seen a handful of times. V is TRBV5-1 and J is TRBJ2-1; 15 nucleotides line up with TRBD2. The CDR3 is 18 amino acids. The ends lost 3 bases at V and 5 bases at J; junction bases unmatched: 9. Germline V gives CDR1 SGHRS, CDR2 YFSETQ. The CDR3 sequence is CASSSGTSGGSRHNEQFF. DNA for the CDR3: TGCGCCAGCAGCTCCGGGACTAGCGGGGGGTCTCGTCACAATGAGCAGTTCTTC.

This clonotype was counted at least ten times. V and J are TRBV6-5 and TRBJ2-4, with a weak D call TRBD2 (5 bases). The CDR3 has 12 residues. Germline V gene sequence: CDR1 MNHEY, CDR2 SVGAGI. V lost 5 bases to trimming and J lost 8 bases, with 10 bases between them. This CDR3 reads CASSQSGDIQYF. The CDR3 DNA is TGTGCCAGCAGTCAATCCGGGGACATTCAGTACTTC.

The table lists this clonotype with a few counts. This chain connects TRBV20-1 to TRBJ2-1; no clear D gene. Germline V lookup: CDR1 DFQATT, CDR2 SNEGSKA (reference sequence). This CDR3 region has 14 residues. V was cut by 0 bases and J by 7 bases, with 13 bases left in between. CDR3 sequence (DNA): TGCAGTGCTAGAGAGGCTGGGTACCTAAATGAGCAGTTCTTC. The encoded protein is CSAREAGYLNEQFF.